This T cell receptor beta chain is from a study of human T cells and chemical hapten exposure. Broader study findings: TCRs above 1 in 1000 frequency stayed constant with DPC sensitization.

TCRdb re-called the RACE reads through MiXCR, storing one row per CDR3 protein. The sample contains around 250,000 distinct CDR3 sequences, roughly 8.9% of which appear only once. As to time point: pre-sensitization, week 0. Described treatment: therapeutic diphenylcyclopropenone sensitization with weekly scalp DPC. Ahead of applying each patch test, blood was sampled. This clonotype was observed a handful of times. Its antigen is undetermined. The CDR3 runs 18 residues. The J segment lost 2 bases and the V segment lost 0 bases, leaving 9 bases of the junction unmatched. CDR1 and CDR2 (germline): SGDLS, YYNGEE.

The sequence was obtained from a woman aged 35 to 49 with alopecia areata. Some clones in this sample may be carry-over from other donors' samples. The chain combines TRBV9 with TRBJ2-3; 10 bases line up with TRBD2. The specimen comprised whole blood, sampled in connection with sensitization to the hapten diphenylcyclopropenone (DPC). CDR3: CASSVASRLAGYTDTQYF. Here the CDR3 DNA reads TGTGCCAGCAGCGTAGCTTCGCGACTAGCGGGCTACACAGATACGCAGTATTTT.